The T cell receptor (beta chain) described here comes from a study of blood T cell repertoires in COVID-19. The wider study: Nucleic acid was either cDNA or gDNA, and it came from T cells, B-cell-depleted T cells, or PBMCs.

This clone has just one count. After removal of 6 bases from V and 4 bases from J, the junction contained 12 bases not matched to a gene. Germline V CDR1 and CDR2: MNHEY, SMNVEV (reference sequence). This CDR3 has 16 residues. Sequencing used immunoSEQ multiplex PCR; TCRdb keeps in-frame clones, though not all of them. The data contain 250,000 to 400,000 clones, roughly nine tenths of them singletons. The sequenced sample consisted of peripheral blood. The TCR comes from a woman younger than 45 with COVID-19, enrolled during active disease. This rearrangement joins TRBV27 to TRBJ2-1; 7 bases are shared with TRBD2. The chain's CDR3 is CASSKRWTGGYNEQFF. DNA of the CDR3: TGTGCCAGCAGCAAACGATGGACGGGGGGATACAATGAGCAGTTCTTC.